Below are 22 T cell receptor beta chains sequenced from a single sample in a study of blood T cells in healthy people across ages. It was with a sample-barcoded 5' primer and a J-beta primer mix that a second PCR of roughly 6 to 11 cycles was run. TCRdb re-called the 5' RACE reads through MiXCR, storing one row per CDR3 protein. Among more than 750,000 distinct CDR3 sequences listed, 25% to 35% were seen once. The data were also submitted as part of a second study, on T cells of mothers and their children.

The sequenced sample consisted of blood. The receptors here all came from a woman aged 40 to 50 in good health.

This rearrangement joins TRBV20-1 to TRBJ2-1, with a possible D match to TRBD1 (6 bases). This CDR3 has 13 residues. CDR1 DFQATT and CDR2 SNEGSKA come from the germline V gene (reference sequence). V was shortened by 1 base and J by 5 bases, with 9 bases between the two germline ends. For the CDR3, the DNA is TGCAGTGCTAGAGTTCAGGGGAACAATGAGCAGTTCTTC. It codes for CSARVQGNNEQFF.

This chain uses TRBV7-3 with TRBJ2-5; D is perhaps TRBD2 (5 bases). The CDR3 consists of 13 residues. Germline CDR1 is SGHTA and CDR2 is FQGTGA. The germline V and J ends were trimmed by 6 bases and 2 bases, with 10 bases remaining between them. The CDR3 region has the DNA TGTGCCAGCAGACAAACGGGGCAAGAGACCCAGTACTTC. It specifies CASRQTGQETQYF.

This clonotype has more than one count but fewer than ten. The chain uses TRBV5-1 and TRBJ2-3; no definite D call. In germline, CDR1 is SGHRS, CDR2 YFSETQ. With 7 bases removed from V and 6 bases from J, the gap between germline ends came to 15 bases. The CDR3 consists of 13 residues. The DNA of the CDR3 is TGCGCCAGCCGCCTTTTTTCATCTGATACGCAGTATTTT. Residues: CASRLFSSDTQYF.

This clonotype has only a few counts. V and J are TRBV7-9 and TRBJ1-6; TRBD1 might be the D (5 bases). The CDR3 contains 16 residues. V was pared by 4 bases and J by 9 bases, with 19 bases between. The V gene's germline CDR1 is SEHNR and CDR2 FQNEAQ (reference sequence). This CDR3 reads CASSSSGGIFGSPLHF. The CDR3 bases are TGTGCCAGCAGCTCAAGTGGGGGTATCTTTGGTTCACCCCTCCACTTT.

This clonotype was observed many times. This sequence joins TRBV7-2 and TRBJ2-7; D perhaps matches TRBD2 (5 bases). Germline CDR1 and CDR2: SGHTA and FQGNSA. This CDR3 comprises 15 residues. Deletions cut 5 bases from V and 3 bases from J, with 17 bases between. CDR3 residues: CASSPEALKVYEQYF. The CDR3 DNA sequence: TGTGCCAGCAGCCCGGAGGCACTGAAAGTCTACGAGCAGTACTTC.

This clonotype was seen a handful of times. The chain has TRBV20-1 and TRBJ1-2; no firm D call. There are 14 residues in the CDR3. CDR1 DFQATT and CDR2 SNEGSKA come from the germline V gene (reference sequence). Between the trimmed V and J ends, which lost 0 bases and 3 bases, there was a span of 11 bases. The CDR3 nucleotides are TGCAGTGCTAGAGATTTCAGACGGGACTATGGCTACACCTTC. Translation: CSARDFRRDYGYTF.

On this clonotype: The CDR3 does not end in the conserved phenylalanine or tryptophan, so this is likely a read error. The chain combines TRBV7-9 with TRBJ2-7; D possibly uses TRBD1 or TRBD2 (5 bases each). V lost 6 bases to trimming and J lost 0 bases, with 15 bases between them. From germline, CDR1 is SEHNR and CDR2 FQNEAQ (reference sequence). The CDR3 totals 15 residues. The CDR3 protein is CASSSPGPSSYEQYL. In nucleotides, the CDR3 is TGTGCCAGCAGTTCTCCGGGACCCAGCTCCTACGAGCAGTACTTG.

This chain links TRBV30 with TRBJ2-1; D is perhaps TRBD1 (7 bases). In germline, CDR1 is GTSNPN, CDR2 SVGIG (reference sequence). The CDR3 contains 15 residues. The V gene lost 3 bases and the J gene lost 1 base, with 13 bases spanning the gap. CDR3 in amino acids: CAWSGRGASYNEQFF. The CDR3 DNA is TGTGCCTGGAGCGGCAGGGGGGCGTCCTACAATGAGCAGTTCTTC.

This clonotype has just a few counts. A read error is possible here, since a much larger clone lies one base away. The gene calls are TRBV7-2 and TRBJ1-1; possible D gene TRBD1, 6 bases. The ends were cut back, 4 bases at V and 4 bases at J, with 13 bases in the middle. This CDR3 has 14 residues. Germline CDR1 is SGHTA and CDR2 is FQGNSA. The CDR3 sequence is CASSSQGHLTEAFF. For the CDR3, the DNA is TGTGCCAGCAGCTCCCAGGGACACCTCACTGAAGCTTTCTTT.

The V call is TRBV10-3, the J call TRBJ1-2; D perhaps matches TRBD1 (6 bases). V was shortened by 6 bases and J by 2 bases, with 13 bases between the two germline ends. Germline values: CDR1 ENHRY, CDR2 SYGVKD. CDR3 length equals 14 residues. The CDR3 reads CAIRRDTGNYGYTF. CDR3 DNA sequence: TGTGCCATCAGGAGAGACACAGGGAACTATGGCTACACCTTC.

This clonotype was seen more than once but under ten times. The J gene is TRBJ2-2, the V gene TRBV5-1, with D perhaps matching TRBD1 or TRBD2 (5 bases each). Trimming left V 4 bases short and J 6 bases short, with 16 bases between. This CDR3 contains 15 residues. CDR1 SGHRS and CDR2 YFSETQ come from the germline V gene. The CDR3: CASSPVGQGAGELFF. CDR3 bases: TGCGCCAGCAGCCCAGTCGGGCAGGGAGCCGGGGAGCTGTTTTTT.

Regarding this clonotype: A much larger clone lies a single base off, so this may be a read error. V usage is TRBV29-1 and J usage is TRBJ1-5; tentative D call: TRBD1 (6 bases). V was shortened by 8 bases and J by 5 bases, with 16 bases between the two germline ends. Germline CDR1 SQVTM, CDR2 ANQGSEA. The CDR3 runs 13 residues. DNA for the CDR3: TGCAGCATCCAGGCGGGGGGCGATCAGCCCCAGCATTTT. Its translation: CSIQAGGDQPQHF.

This clonotype was observed a few times. This chain connects TRBV27 to TRBJ2-7, with TRBD1 matching 10 bases. Trimming at V came to 3 bases and at J to 4 bases, leaving 12 bases not matched to a gene. Looked up from germline, CDR1 is MNHEY and CDR2 is SMNVEV (reference sequence). This CDR3 contains 17 residues. This chain's CDR3 is CASSFSFGTGALYEQYF. For the CDR3, the DNA is TGTGCCAGCAGTTTCTCCTTTGGGACAGGGGCCCTGTACGAGCAGTACTTC.

The CDR3 nucleotides are TGCAGTGCTACCCAACTAGCGGGGGGCTCAGATACGCAGTATTTT. Its translation: CSATQLAGGSDTQYF. This chain joins TRBV20-1 and TRBJ2-3; 12 nucleotides agree with TRBD2. This CDR3 is built from 15 residues. The junction had 6 bases not matched to a gene; V was cut back by 4 bases and J by 4 bases. Germline V gene lookup returns CDR1 DFQATT and CDR2 SNEGSKA (reference sequence).

This clonotype showed up many times. The chain recombines TRBV28 with TRBJ2-7; 7 bases map to TRBD1. The CDR3 sequence is 12 residues long. J gave up 12 bases and V 1 base, and 6 bases lay outside the gene matches. The V gene's germline CDR1 is MDHEN and CDR2 SYDVKM. CDR3 coding DNA: TGTGCCAGCAGTTTATCAACGACAGGGAGGTACTTC. Encoded protein: CASSLSTTGRYF.

The chain employs TRBV7-2 and TRBJ1-4; the D is unclear. From germline, CDR1 is SGHTA and CDR2 FQGNSA. Trimming pared 1 base from V and 11 bases from J, leaving 11 bases between. The CDR3 contains 13 residues. CDR3 bases: TGTGCCAGCAGCTTAGGGGTAGACGGGAAACTGTTTTTT. Its protein is CASSLGVDGKLFF.

Concerning this clonotype: The junction departs from the called germline gene at one end, perhaps through a read error. J is TRBJ1-4 and V is TRBV5-6; D is undetermined. Germline CDR1 SGHDT, CDR2 YYEEEE. There are 16 residues in the CDR3. The CDR3 DNA sequence: TGTGCCAGCAGCTTCGGAACGAATTTCGGGAATGAAAAACGGTTTTTT. Protein product: CASSFGTNFGNEKRFF.

In this sample, this clonotype turned up a few times. The V call is TRBV5-1, the J call TRBJ1-1; maybe TRBD1 (6 bases). The CDR3 loop spans 16 amino acids. V lost 4 bases, J lost 2 bases, and 18 bases lay in between. CDR1 and CDR2 (germline): SGHRS, YFSETQ. The DNA for the CDR3 is TGCGCCAGCAGCAAACAACAGGGCTTGGCCAACACTGAAGCTTTCTTT. This encodes CASSKQQGLANTEAFF.

The J gene is TRBJ1-1, the V gene TRBV12-3 or TRBV12-4; TRBD1 is a possible D gene (6 bases). Trimming removed 5 bases from V and 4 bases from J, with 14 bases in between. The CDR3 sequence is 14 residues long. CDR3 sequence (DNA): TGTGCCAGCAGTCCAACAGGGTACGTCACTGAAGCTTTCTTT. As protein: CASSPTGYVTEAFF.

Comments on this clonotype: No conserved phenylalanine or tryptophan ends this CDR3, so it is likely a read error. This chain connects TRBV20-1 to TRBJ2-7; D uncertain. CDR3 size: 16 residues. Germline V gene sequence: CDR1 DFQATT, CDR2 SNEGSKA (reference sequence). V was clipped by 2 bases and J by 0 bases, with 17 bases between them. CDR3 residues: CSARTKREILSYEQYS. In nucleotides, the CDR3 is TGCAGTGCTAGAACTAAAAGGGAAATTCTCTCCTACGAGCAGTACTCC.

Regarding this clonotype: Just one base apart from a much larger clone, this may be a read error. The chain recombines TRBV7-8 with TRBJ2-5; 10 bases fit TRBD1. Germline V gene sequence: CDR1 SGHVS, CDR2 FQNEAQ. V was clipped by 1 base and J by 11 bases; unmatched bases: 16. The CDR3 is 17 amino acids. The chain's CDR3 is CASSLDGTGAPGDEQYF. The CDR3 coding sequence is TGTGCCAGCAGCTTAGATGGGACAGGGGCCCCAGGGGATGAGCAGTACTTC.

This clonotype was found a few times. The chain couples TRBV6-1 to TRBJ2-4, with TRBD2 identical over 8 bases. Near its end, the DNA agrees better with TRBJ2-5, so the J call may be wrong. There are 15 residues in the CDR3. The germline CDR1 and CDR2 sequences are MNHNS and SASEGT. CDR3 amino acids: CASSPAGGLGETQYF. In nucleotides, the CDR3 is TGTGCCAGCAGTCCTGCGGGGGGCTTGGGGGAGACCCAGTACTTC.